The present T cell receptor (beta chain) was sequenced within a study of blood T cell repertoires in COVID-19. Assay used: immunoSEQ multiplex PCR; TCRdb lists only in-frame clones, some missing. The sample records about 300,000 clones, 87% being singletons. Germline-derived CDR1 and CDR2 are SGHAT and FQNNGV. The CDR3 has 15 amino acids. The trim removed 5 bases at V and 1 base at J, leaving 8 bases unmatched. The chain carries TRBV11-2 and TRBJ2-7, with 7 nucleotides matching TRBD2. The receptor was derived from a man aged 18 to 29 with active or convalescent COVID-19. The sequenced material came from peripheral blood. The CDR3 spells CASSISLAVSYEQYF. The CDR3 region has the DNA TGTGCCAGCAGCATAAGCCTAGCGGTGTCCTACGAGCAGTACTTC.